The T cell receptor beta chain under discussion was sequenced for a study of T cell repertoires and HLA-DP antigens. Study context: Versus self, one alloantigen differed at one groove amino acid, the other at about eleven. A couple of male donors and one female donor spanned ages 18-to-29 through 60-to-69.

Turning to this clone: Its target is unknown.

The PCR primers covered 54 TRBV and 13 TRBJ segments. Assay: immunoSEQ multiplex PCR; the TCRdb copy retains only in-frame clones and omits some. The table records around 100,000 clones, more than 85% of them present only once. The CDR3 is 15 amino acids. From germline, CDR1 is SGHTA and CDR2 FQGTGA. Trimming cost V 3 bases and J 4 bases; bases outside gene matches: 0. The sequenced material came from CD4+ T cells from PBMCs. The origin of this receptor is a woman between 18 and 30 years old in good health and CMV-seronegative. The J gene is TRBJ2-1, the V gene TRBV7-3; TRBD2 aligns across 13 bases. CDR3 loop: CASSLGLAGYNEQFF. Written as DNA, the CDR3 is TGTGCCAGCAGCTTGGGACTAGCGGGATACAATGAGCAGTTCTTC.